This TCR beta chain comes out of a study of identical twins. All of the donors were Caucasians in good health. This clonotype was seen a handful of times. Antigen: not known. TCRdb analysed the 5' RACE reads with MiXCR anew, one entry per CDR3 protein. The sample shows under 300,000 distinct CDR3 sequences, 11% to 15% of them seen only once. Notes on the study in general: The analysis was cross-sectional rather than longitudinal within donors.

The receptor's source is a woman younger than 35 in good health. The sequenced sample consisted of memory (CD45RO+) T cells sorted from blood.

The CDR3 nucleotides are TGTGCCAGCAGTTTCAAAAGGAACTATGGCTACACCTTC. Translating it yields CASSFKRNYGYTF. The chain carries TRBV28 and TRBJ1-2; D remains ambiguous. The CDR3 sequence is 13 residues long. Between the trimmed V and J ends, which lost 3 bases and 2 bases, there was a span of 7 bases. Germline lookup yields CDR1 MDHEN and CDR2 SYDVKM.